This T cell receptor (beta chain) originates from a study of blood T cell repertoires in COVID-19. At the level of the study: Sample material is recorded as cDNA or gDNA derived from T cells, B-cell-depleted T cells, or PBMCs.

As originally analysed: Estimation of nucleated cell counts relied on the amplification of reference gene primers. Produced via immunoSEQ multiplex PCR; TCRdb's table is partial and in-frame only. Clone size and the V and J calls come from that table; the DNA yielded D and trimming. In the table there are about 95,000 clones, about four fifths of which are singletons. Seattle patients were enrolled while actively infected and followed longitudinally. V lost 4 bases to trimming and J lost 1 base; unmatched junction nucleotides: 3. The CDR3 is 16 residues long. The germline V gene encodes CDR1 ENHRY and CDR2 SYGVKD.

The clonotype originates from an older man with COVID-19, enrolled during active disease. This chain connects TRBV10-3 to TRBJ2-5; 13 bases map to TRBD2. Sequenced material: peripheral blood. CDR3 bases: TGTGCCATCAGTGGGGGGACTAGCGGGACCCAAGAGACCCAGTACTTC. As protein: CAISGGTSGTQETQYF.